This is a list of T cell receptor beta chains from one sample in a study of Ad26.COV2.S vaccination and SARS-CoV-2 variants. Clones were read by immunoSEQ multiplex PCR, and TCRdb kept only the in-frame ones, dropping some. The data contain 300,000 to 350,000 clones, just over 85% of them singletons. This specimen consisted of peripheral blood, obtained in a trial of Ad26.COV2.S vaccine versus placebo. The receptors here all came from a person aged 18-60 years who received the Ad26.COV2.S COVID-19 vaccine or a placebo. CDR3s include the opening cysteine and the closing phenylalanine or tryptophan. A D gene is named only where the DNA matches it firmly. The size field is filled for only some rows; it gives once, few, many or a size class.

>TRBV30|TRBJ2-5|-|TRBD2
CAWATLTGGAAGETQYF
TGTGCCTGGGCTACCCTTACGGGGGGGGCCGCCGGAGAGACCCAGTACTTC
>TRBV9|TRBJ1-2|-|-
CASSVGPVDYGYTF
TGTGCCAGCAGCGTAGGCCCGGTGGACTATGGCTACACCTTC
>TRBV7-6|TRBJ2-5|-|-
CASSLVEDPRQTQYF
TGTGCCAGCAGCTTAGTCGAGGACCCGAGGCAGACCCAGTACTTC
>TRBV19|TRBJ2-1|few|-
CASSSRKGDNDYEQFF
TGTGCCAGTAGTTCCCGGAAGGGCGATAACGATTATGAGCAGTTCTTC
>TRBV7-3|TRBJ2-1|-|-
CASSRAAVNEQFF
TGTGCCAGCAGCCGCGCTGCCGTCAATGAGCAGTTCTTC
>TRBV7-9|TRBJ2-7|-|-
CASSLQQGGSYEQYF
TGTGCCAGCAGCCTCCAGCAGGGGGGTTCCTACGAGCAGTACTTC
>TRBV25-1|TRBJ1-4|-|-
CASSEWGRRAEKLFF
TGTGCCAGCAGTGAATGGGGACGTAGGGCCGAAAAACTGTTTTTT
>TRBV7-9|TRBJ1-2|-|-
CASSSMGLSDGYTF
TGTGCCAGCAGCTCCATGGGCCTGTCGGATGGCTACACCTTC
>TRBV5-3|TRBJ1-3|-|TRBD1
CARSFEDRGRPGNTIYF
TGTGCCAGAAGCTTCGAGGACAGGGGGAGGCCTGGAAACACCATATATTTT
>TRBV9|TRBJ2-3|-|-
CASSTQGAPTDTQYF
TGTGCCAGCAGCACTCAGGGAGCACCCACAGATACGCAGTATTTT
>TRBV7-2|TRBJ2-5|many|-
CASSLARSAGQETQYF
TGTGCCAGCAGCTTAGCGAGGTCCGCGGGGCAAGAGACCCAGTACTTC
>TRBV5-8|TRBJ2-7|-|-
CASSSSLGISPKYSYEQYF
TGTGCCAGCAGTTCATCTTTAGGTATCTCTCCAAAATACTCCTACGAGCAGTACTTC
>TRBV9|TRBJ2-2|-|-
CASTPGPLNGGELFF
TGTGCCAGCACCCCAGGACCCTTAAATGGCGGGGAGCTGTTTTTT
>TRBV5-8|TRBJ2-7|-|-
CASSLAGGPPRYEQYF
TGTGCCAGCAGCTTGGCCGGGGGTCCGCCAAGATACGAGCAGTACTTC
>TRBV5-1|TRBJ2-1|few|-
CASSFISPHNEQFF
TGCGCCAGCAGCTTCATTTCCCCGCACAATGAGCAGTTCTTC
>TRBV7-2|TRBJ2-5|-|-
CASSLAPSNRGGETQYF
TGTGCCAGCAGCTTAGCGCCGAGCAATAGGGGCGGAGAGACCCAGTACTTC
>TRBV5-1|TRBJ1-1|-|TRBD1
CASSVRGMNTEAFF
TGCGCCAGCAGCGTCAGGGGGATGAACACTGAAGCTTTCTTT
>TRBV4-3|TRBJ2-7|-|TRBD2
CASSQDVLAGGLRDEQYF
TGCGCCAGCAGCCAAGACGTCCTAGCGGGGGGCCTTCGGGACGAGCAGTACTTC
>TRBV19|TRBJ2-3|once|-
CASSIEWASRHTQYF
TGTGCCAGTAGTATCGAATGGGCTAGCCGGCATACGCAGTATTTT
>TRBV6-1|TRBJ2-6|-|TRBD2
CASSEARAGAGRGGANVLTF
TGTGCCAGCAGTGAAGCGCGCGCGGGAGCAGGGAGAGGTGGGGCCAACGTCCTGACTTTC
>TRBV19|TRBJ2-4|-|-
CASSIGQGNIQYF
TGTGCCAGTAGTATCGGGCAGGGCAACATTCAGTACTTC
>TRBV9|TRBJ1-6|-|-
CASSVEGEHSPLHF
TGTGCCAGCAGCGTAGAGGGGGAGCATTCACCCCTCCACTTT
>TRBV4-1|TRBJ2-3|-|-
CASSQVTPLLDTQYF
TGCGCCAGCAGCCAGGTAACCCCTCTCCTAGATACGCAGTATTTT
>TRBV30|TRBJ1-5|-|-
CAWRDPGRGDPQHF
TGTGCCTGGAGGGACCCCGGTCGGGGGGATCCCCAGCATTTT
>TRBV24-1|TRBJ1-1|few|TRBD1
CATSDLQGEKWNTEAFF
TGTGCCACCAGTGATTTACAGGGGGAGAAGTGGAACACTGAAGCTTTCTTT
>TRBV4-3|TRBJ1-1|once|-
CASSQEVGRNTEAFF
TGCGCCAGCAGCCAAGAGGTTGGGAGGAACACTGAAGCTTTCTTT
>TRBV6-5|TRBJ1-5|-|-
CASTVGAAGNQPQHF
TGTGCCAGCACGGTGGGGGCCGCGGGCAATCAGCCCCAGCATTTT
>TRBV30|TRBJ1-2|once|-
CAWSPTDYGYTF
TGTGCCTGGAGTCCGACGGATTATGGCTACACCTTC
>TRBV7-2|TRBJ2-7|-|TRBD2
CASSLTSGSPHYYEQYF
TGTGCCAGCAGCTTGACTAGCGGAAGCCCGCACTACTACGAGCAGTACTTC
>TRBV4-1|TRBJ2-3|-|-
CASSQDYGDTQYF
TGCGCCAGCAGCCAAGATTACGGAGATACGCAGTATTTT
>TRBV27|TRBJ1-1|-|-
CASSRPGVNTEAFF
TGTGCCAGCAGTCGACCGGGTGTGAACACTGAAGCTTTCTTT
>TRBV3-1/TRBV3-2|TRBJ1-2|-|-
CASSQYRGQWGYTF
TGTGCCAGCAGCCAATACCGGGGCCAGTGGGGCTACACCTTC
>TRBV2|TRBJ1-2|-|TRBD1
CARTGGANYGYTF
TGTGCCAGAACAGGGGGGGCCAACTATGGCTACACCTTC
>TRBV3-1/TRBV3-2|TRBJ2-7|-|-
CASSHPPGPGGPYEQYF
TGTGCCAGCAGCCACCCCCCTGGTCCCGGGGGCCCCTACGAGCAGTACTTC
>TRBV6-5|TRBJ2-7|-|-
CASSYSGGRLPYEQYF
TGTGCCAGCAGTTACTCGGGCGGGCGACTTCCCTACGAGCAGTACTTC
>TRBV29-1|TRBJ2-5|-|-
CSVERVGEETQYF
TGCAGCGTTGAGCGAGTAGGGGAAGAGACCCAGTACTTC
>TRBV3-1/TRBV3-2|TRBJ2-3|-|TRBD2
CASSPRTSGGYPDTQYF
TGTGCCAGCAGCCCTAGGACTAGCGGGGGGTATCCTGATACGCAGTATTTT
>TRBV20-1|TRBJ1-1|-|-
CSASKLSTEAFF
TGCAGTGCTAGTAAATTGTCGACTGAAGCTTTCTTT
>TRBV30|TRBJ1-5|-|-
CAWSEGTFNQPQHF
TGTGCCTGGAGTGAAGGGACGTTCAATCAGCCCCAGCATTTT
>TRBV5-5|TRBJ2-4|-|-
CASSLGPGWENIQYF
TGTGCCAGCAGCCTAGGTCCGGGTTGGGAAAACATTCAGTACTTC
>TRBV19|TRBJ1-1|few|TRBD1
CASKLIGDSMNTEAFF
TGTGCCAGTAAGCTTATAGGGGACAGCATGAACACTGAAGCTTTCTTT
>TRBV19|TRBJ2-1|-|TRBD2
CASSTLAGGINEQFF
TGTGCCAGTAGTACGCTAGCGGGGGGGATTAATGAGCAGTTCTTC
>TRBV6-1|TRBJ2-7|-|TRBD2
CASSEEAGGSYEQYF
TGTGCCAGCAGTGAAGAAGCGGGGGGCTCCTACGAGCAGTACTTC
>TRBV9|TRBJ2-3|-|TRBD1
CASSAWDRVENTQYF
TGTGCCAGCAGCGCGTGGGACAGGGTGGAGAATACGCAGTATTTT
>TRBV4-3|TRBJ1-2|-|TRBD1
CASSQDRDREDYGYTF
TGCGCCAGCAGCCAAGACCGAGACAGGGAGGACTATGGCTACACCTTC
>TRBV7-3|TRBJ1-2|-|-
CASSSRAGYDYTF
TGTGCCAGCAGCTCGAGGGCGGGCTATGACTACACCTTC
>TRBV19|TRBJ1-1|-|-
CASSILRTAANTEAFF
TGTGCCAGTAGTATATTAAGGACAGCGGCGAACACTGAAGCTTTCTTT
>TRBV5-6|TRBJ2-7|-|TRBD1
CASSARDRGRYEQYF
TGTGCCAGCAGCGCAAGGGACAGGGGGCGGTACGAGCAGTACTTC